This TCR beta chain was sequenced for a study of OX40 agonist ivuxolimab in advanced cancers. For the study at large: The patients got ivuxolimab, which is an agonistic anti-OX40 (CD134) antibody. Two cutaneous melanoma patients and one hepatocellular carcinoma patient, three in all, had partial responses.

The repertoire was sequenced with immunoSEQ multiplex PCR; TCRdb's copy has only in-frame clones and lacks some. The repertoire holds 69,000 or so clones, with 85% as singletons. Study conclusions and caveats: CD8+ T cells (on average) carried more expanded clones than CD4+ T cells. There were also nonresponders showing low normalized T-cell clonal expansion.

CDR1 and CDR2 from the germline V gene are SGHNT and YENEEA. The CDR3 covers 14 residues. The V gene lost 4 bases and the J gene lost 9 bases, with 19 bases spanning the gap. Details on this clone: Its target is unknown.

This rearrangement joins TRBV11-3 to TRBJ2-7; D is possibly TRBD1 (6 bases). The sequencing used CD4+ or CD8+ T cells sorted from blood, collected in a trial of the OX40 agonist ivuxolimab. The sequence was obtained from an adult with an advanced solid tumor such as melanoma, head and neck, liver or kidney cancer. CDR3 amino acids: CASSWTAGVDRQYF. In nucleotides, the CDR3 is TGTGCCAGCAGCTGGACAGCCGGAGTCGATAGGCAGTACTTC.